The rows below give T cell receptor beta chains drawn from one sample of a study of Ad26.COV2.S vaccination and SARS-CoV-2 variants. Method: immunoSEQ multiplex PCR; TCRdb's copy keeps in-frame clones and lacks some. The sample has some 180,000 clones, around nine tenths seen once. The input for sequencing was peripheral blood, taken after recovery from COVID-19. Source of these receptors: a human donor who had recovered from COVID-19. The conserved cysteine and the conserved F or W are not part of the CDR3 here. The order of the fields is clone size, CDR3 length, J gene, V gene, CDR3 protein. The listing skips clone size in some rows; elsewhere it reads once, few, many or a size class.

>-|11|TRBJ2-5|TRBV19
ASSKGTKETQY
>-|13|TRBJ2-1|TRBV19
AVAAGALPYNEQF
>-|11|TRBJ2-2|TRBV3-1/TRBV3-2
ASSPGGPGELF
>once|15|TRBJ2-3|TRBV28
ASSFSFAGGRTDTQY
>-|12|TRBJ2-5|TRBV7-9
ASSVRGGQETQY
>-|9|TRBJ2-6|TRBV2
ASIGSGVLT
>-|14|TRBJ2-7|TRBV14
ASSHLPGQGAEEQY
>-|16|TRBJ2-3|TRBV23-1
ASSPRASGGLRTDTQY
>few|14|TRBJ2-3|TRBV25-1
ASSSTGRGNTDTQY
>once|14|TRBJ2-1|TRBV3-1/TRBV3-2
ASSRTGALTYNEQF
>once|12|TRBJ2-7|TRBV7-6
ASSAGQGNYEQY
>-|14|TRBJ2-3|TRBV9
ASSVVVGLAGDTQY
>-|10|TRBJ2-7|TRBV11-1
ASSPSTYEQY
>-|12|TRBJ2-7|TRBV3-1/TRBV3-2
ASSNSGGTNEQY
>-|13|TRBJ1-1|TRBV5-4
ASSLEGGMNTEAF
>-|13|TRBJ1-1|TRBV6-5
ASSPTTGWDTEAF
>-|13|TRBJ2-1|TRBV7-3
ASSLAGTGNNEQF
>-|12|TRBJ2-7|TRBV6-5
ASRPGLASYEQY
>once|15|TRBJ2-7|TRBV27
ASSFARLGGQAYEQY
>-|12|TRBJ2-7|TRBV5-1
ASSLGTSFYEQY
>once|11|TRBJ1-1|TRBV5-1
ASSRNANTEAF
>-|10|TRBJ2-7|TRBV6-5
ASRDLSYEQY
>-|11|TRBJ1-1|TRBV19
ASSFDRNTEAF
>-|14|TRBJ2-1|TRBV4-2
ASSQDPGTGGGEQF
>-|8|TRBJ2-7|TRBV27
ASGWSEQY
>-|12|TRBJ1-1|TRBV11-3
ASSEGGLNTEAF
>-|12|TRBJ1-2|TRBV15
ATSRASNNYGYT
>-|13|TRBJ2-1|TRBV13
ASSFSGALVNEQF
>-|9|TRBJ1-3|TRBV3-1/TRBV3-2
ASSQGRTIY
>-|10|TRBJ2-3|TRBV5-4
ASSYFLDTQY
>-|11|TRBJ1-5|TRBV12-3/TRBV12-4
ASSRAGNQPQH
>-|15|TRBJ1-3|TRBV5-1
ASSYRQGSSSGNTIY